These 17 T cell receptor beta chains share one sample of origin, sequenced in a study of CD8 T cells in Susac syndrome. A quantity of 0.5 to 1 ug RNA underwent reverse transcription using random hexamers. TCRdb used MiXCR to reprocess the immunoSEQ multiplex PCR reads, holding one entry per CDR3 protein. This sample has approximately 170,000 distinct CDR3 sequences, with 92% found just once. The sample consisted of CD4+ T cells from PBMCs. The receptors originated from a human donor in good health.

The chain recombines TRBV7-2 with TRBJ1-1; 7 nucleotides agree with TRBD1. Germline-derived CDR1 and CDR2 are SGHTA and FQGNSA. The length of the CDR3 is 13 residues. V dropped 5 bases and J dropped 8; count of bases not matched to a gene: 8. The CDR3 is CASSPDRAREAFF. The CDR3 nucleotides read TGTGCCAGCAGCCCAGACAGGGCTCGAGAAGCTTTCTTT.

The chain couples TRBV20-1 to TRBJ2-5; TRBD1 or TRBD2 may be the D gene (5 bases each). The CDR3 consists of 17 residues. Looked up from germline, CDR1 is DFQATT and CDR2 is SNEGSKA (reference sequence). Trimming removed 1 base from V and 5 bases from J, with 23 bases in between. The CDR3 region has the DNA TGCAGTGCTAGAGGGCAGAGCGACAGAGCGGCCGGGGAGACCCAGTACTTC. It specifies CSARGQSDRAAGETQYF.

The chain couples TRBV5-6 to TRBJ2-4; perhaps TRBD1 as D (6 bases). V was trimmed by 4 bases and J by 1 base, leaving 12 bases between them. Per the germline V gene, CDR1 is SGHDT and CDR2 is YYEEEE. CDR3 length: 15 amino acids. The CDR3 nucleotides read TGTGCCAGCAGCCGAACAGGGTCCGCCAAAAACATTCAGTACTTC. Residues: CASSRTGSAKNIQYF.

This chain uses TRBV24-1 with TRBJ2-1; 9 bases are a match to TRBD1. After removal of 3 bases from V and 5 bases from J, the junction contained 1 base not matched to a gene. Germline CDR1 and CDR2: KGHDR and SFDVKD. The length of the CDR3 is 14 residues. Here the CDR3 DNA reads TGTGCCACCAGTGATCGGGACAGGGACAATGAGCAGTTCTTC. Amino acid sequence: CATSDRDRDNEQFF.

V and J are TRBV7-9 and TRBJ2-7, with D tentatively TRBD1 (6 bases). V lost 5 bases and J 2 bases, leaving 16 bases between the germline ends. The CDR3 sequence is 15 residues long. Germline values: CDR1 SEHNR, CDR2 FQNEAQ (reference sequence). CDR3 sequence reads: CASSPGDRNTYEQYF. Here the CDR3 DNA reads TGTGCCAGCAGCCCAGGCGACAGGAACACCTACGAGCAGTACTTC.

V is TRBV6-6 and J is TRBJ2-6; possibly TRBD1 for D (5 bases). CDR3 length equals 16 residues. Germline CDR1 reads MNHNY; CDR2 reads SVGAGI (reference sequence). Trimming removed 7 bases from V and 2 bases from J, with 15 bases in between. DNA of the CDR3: TGTGCCAGCACCCTCCAGGGATCGGCTGGGGCCAACGTCCTGACTTTC. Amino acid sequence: CASTLQGSAGANVLTF.

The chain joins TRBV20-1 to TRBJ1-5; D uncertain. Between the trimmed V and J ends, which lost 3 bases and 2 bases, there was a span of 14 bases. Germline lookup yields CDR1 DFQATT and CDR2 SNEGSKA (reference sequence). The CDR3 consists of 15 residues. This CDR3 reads CSASLEAYGNQPQHF. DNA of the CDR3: TGCAGTGCTAGTCTTGAAGCTTATGGCAATCAGCCCCAGCATTTT.

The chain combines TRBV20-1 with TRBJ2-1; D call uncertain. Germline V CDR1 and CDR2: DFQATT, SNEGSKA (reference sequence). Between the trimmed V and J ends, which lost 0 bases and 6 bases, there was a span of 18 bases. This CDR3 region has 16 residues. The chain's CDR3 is CSARDPRATNLNEQFF. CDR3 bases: TGCAGTGCTAGAGACCCCCGAGCTACAAATCTCAATGAGCAGTTCTTC.

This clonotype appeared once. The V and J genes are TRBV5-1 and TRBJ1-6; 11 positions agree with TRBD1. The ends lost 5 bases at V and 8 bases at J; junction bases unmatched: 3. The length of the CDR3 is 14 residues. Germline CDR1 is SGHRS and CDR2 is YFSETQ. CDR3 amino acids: CASRSGQGDSPLHF. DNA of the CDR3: TGCGCCAGCAGGTCGGGACAGGGGGATTCACCCCTCCACTTT. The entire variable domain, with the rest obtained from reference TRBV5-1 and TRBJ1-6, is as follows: KAGVTQTPRYLIKTRGQQVTLSCSPISGHRSVSWYQQTPGQGLQFLFEYFSETQRNKGNFPGRFSGRQFSNSRSEMNVSTLELGDSALYLCASRSGQGDSPLHFGNGTRLTVT.

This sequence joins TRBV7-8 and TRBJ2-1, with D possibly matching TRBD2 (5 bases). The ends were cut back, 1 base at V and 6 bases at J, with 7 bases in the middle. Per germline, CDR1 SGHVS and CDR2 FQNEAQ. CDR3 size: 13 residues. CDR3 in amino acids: CASSLVLANEQFF. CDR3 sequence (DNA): TGTGCCAGCAGCTTAGTTCTAGCCAATGAGCAGTTCTTC. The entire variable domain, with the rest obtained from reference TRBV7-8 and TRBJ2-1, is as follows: GAGVSQSPRYKVAKRGQDVALRCDPISGHVSLFWYQQALGQGPEFLTYFQNEAQLDKSGLPSDRFFAERPEGSVSTLKIQRTQQEDSAVYLCASSLVLANEQFFGPGTRLTVL.

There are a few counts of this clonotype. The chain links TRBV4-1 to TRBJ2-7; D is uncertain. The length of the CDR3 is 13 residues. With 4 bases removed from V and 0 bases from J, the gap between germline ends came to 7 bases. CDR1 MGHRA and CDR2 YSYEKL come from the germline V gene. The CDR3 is CASSLRSSYEQYF. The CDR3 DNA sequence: TGCGCCAGCAGCCTCCGAAGCTCCTACGAGCAGTACTTC.

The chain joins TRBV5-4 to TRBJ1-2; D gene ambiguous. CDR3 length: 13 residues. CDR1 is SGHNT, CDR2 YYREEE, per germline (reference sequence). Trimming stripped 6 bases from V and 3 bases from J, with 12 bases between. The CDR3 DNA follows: TGTGCCAGCATGGCTAGGGTAGACTATGGCTACACCTTC. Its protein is CASMARVDYGYTF.

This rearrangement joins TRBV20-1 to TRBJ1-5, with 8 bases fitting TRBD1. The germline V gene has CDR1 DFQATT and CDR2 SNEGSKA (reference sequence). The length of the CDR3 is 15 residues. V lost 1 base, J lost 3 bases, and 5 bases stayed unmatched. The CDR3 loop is CSARAQGADNQPQHF. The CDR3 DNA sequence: TGCAGTGCTAGAGCCCAGGGGGCGGACAATCAGCCCCAGCATTTT.

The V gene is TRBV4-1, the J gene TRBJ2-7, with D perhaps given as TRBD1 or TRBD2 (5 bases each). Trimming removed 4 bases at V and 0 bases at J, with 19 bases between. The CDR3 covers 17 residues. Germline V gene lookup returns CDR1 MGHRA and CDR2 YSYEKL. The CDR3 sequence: CASSRGLFGARSYEQYF. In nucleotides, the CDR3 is TGCGCCAGCAGCCGTGGACTTTTTGGGGCCCGCTCCTACGAGCAGTACTTC.

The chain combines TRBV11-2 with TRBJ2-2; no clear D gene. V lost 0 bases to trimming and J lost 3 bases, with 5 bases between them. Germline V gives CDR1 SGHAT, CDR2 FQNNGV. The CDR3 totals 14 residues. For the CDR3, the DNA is TGTGCCAGCAGCTTAGAGCCCTACACCGGGGAGCTGTTTTTT. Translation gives CASSLEPYTGELFF. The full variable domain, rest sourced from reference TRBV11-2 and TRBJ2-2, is EAGVAQSPRYKIIEKRQSVAFWCNPISGHATLYWYQQILGQGPKLLIQFQNNGVVDDSQLPKDRFSAERLKGVDSTLKIQPAKLEDSAVYLCASSLEPYTGELFFGEGSRLTVL.

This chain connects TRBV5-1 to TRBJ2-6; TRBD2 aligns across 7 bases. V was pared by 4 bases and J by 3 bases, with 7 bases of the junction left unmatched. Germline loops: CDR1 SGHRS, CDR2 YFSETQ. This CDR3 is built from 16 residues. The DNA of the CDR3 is TGCGCCAGCAGCCCCGAGAGCGGGGTTGGGGCCAACGTCCTGACTTTC. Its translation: CASSPESGVGANVLTF.

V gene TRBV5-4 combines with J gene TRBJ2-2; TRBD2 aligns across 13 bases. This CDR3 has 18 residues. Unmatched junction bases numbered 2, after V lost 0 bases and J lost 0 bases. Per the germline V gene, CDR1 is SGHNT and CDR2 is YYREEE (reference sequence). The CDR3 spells CASSLGGLAGTNTGELFF. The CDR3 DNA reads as TGTGCCAGCAGCTTGGGGGGACTAGCGGGGACGAACACCGGGGAGCTGTTTTTT.